This T cell receptor (beta chain) was identified in a study of blood T cell repertoires in COVID-19. The method was immunoSEQ multiplex PCR; TCRdb's version includes in-frame clones alone and lacks a portion of them. The sample includes hundreds of thousands of clones, around nine tenths of them seen just once. The germline CDR1 and CDR2 sequences are MRHNA and SNTAGT. The CDR3 spans 15 residues. V dropped 4 bases and J dropped 5; count of bases not matched to a gene: 7. The receptor's source is a man aged 65-85 years with acute or convalescent COVID-19. The chain couples TRBV6-4 to TRBJ2-5; 10 bases map to TRBD2. Material for sequencing was peripheral blood. CDR3: CASSALAGVGETQYF. In nucleotides, the CDR3 is TGTGCCAGCAGTGCGCTAGCGGGAGTGGGTGAGACCCAGTACTTC.